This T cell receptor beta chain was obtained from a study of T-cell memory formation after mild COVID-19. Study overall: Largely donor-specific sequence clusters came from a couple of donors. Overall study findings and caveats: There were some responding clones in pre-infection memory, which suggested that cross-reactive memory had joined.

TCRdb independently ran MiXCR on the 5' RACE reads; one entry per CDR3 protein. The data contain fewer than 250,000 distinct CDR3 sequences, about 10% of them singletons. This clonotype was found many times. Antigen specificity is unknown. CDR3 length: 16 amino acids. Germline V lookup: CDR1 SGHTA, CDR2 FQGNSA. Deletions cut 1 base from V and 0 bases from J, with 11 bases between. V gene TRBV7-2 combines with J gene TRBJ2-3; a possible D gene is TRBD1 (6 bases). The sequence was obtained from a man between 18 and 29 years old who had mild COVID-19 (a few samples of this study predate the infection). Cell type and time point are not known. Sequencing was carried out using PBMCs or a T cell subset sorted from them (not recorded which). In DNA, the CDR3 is TGTGCCAGCAGCTTAGGAGACAGGCTTAGCACAGATACGCAGTATTTT. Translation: CASSLGDRLSTDTQYF.